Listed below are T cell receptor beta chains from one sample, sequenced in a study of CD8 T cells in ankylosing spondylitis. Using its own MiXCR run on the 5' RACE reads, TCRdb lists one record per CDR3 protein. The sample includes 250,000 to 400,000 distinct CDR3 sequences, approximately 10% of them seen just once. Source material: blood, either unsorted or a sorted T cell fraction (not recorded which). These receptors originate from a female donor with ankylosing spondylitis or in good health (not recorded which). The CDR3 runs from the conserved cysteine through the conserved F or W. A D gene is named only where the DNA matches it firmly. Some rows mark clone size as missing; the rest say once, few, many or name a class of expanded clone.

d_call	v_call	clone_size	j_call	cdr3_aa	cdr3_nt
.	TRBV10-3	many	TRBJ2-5	CAISDGVQLGVKETQYF	TGTGCCATCAGTGATGGGGTTCAGCTAGGGGTCAAAGAGACCCAGTACTTC
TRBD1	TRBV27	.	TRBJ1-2	CASSPGQSSRYGYTF	TGTGCCAGCAGTCCGGGACAGTCCAGCCGCTATGGCTACACCTTC
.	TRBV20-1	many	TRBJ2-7	CSAMGGSRGSSYEQYF	TGCAGTGCCATGGGTGGGTCGAGGGGCAGCTCCTACGAGCAGTACTTC
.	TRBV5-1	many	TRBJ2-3	CASSFRGRASTDTQYF	TGCGCCAGCAGCTTTCGGGGCAGGGCTAGCACAGATACGCAGTATTTT
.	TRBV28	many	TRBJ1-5	CASSLFGTPTSNQPQHF	TGTGCCAGCAGTTTATTCGGGACTCCCACTAGCAATCAGCCCCAGCATTTT
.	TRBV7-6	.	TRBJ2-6	CASSTRDRSGANVLTF	TGTGCCAGCAGCACGAGGGACCGCTCTGGGGCCAACGTCCTGACTTTC
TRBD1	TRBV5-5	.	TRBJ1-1	CASSGDRRNTEAFF	TGTGCCAGCAGCGGGGACAGGAGGAACACTGAAGCTTTCTTT
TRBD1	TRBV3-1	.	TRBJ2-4	CASSQEGQGRAKNIQYF	TGTGCCAGCAGCCAAGAGGGACAGGGCCGGGCCAAAAACATTCAGTACTTC
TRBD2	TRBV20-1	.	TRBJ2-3	CSARATSGAKDTQYF	TGCAGTGCTCGAGCGACTAGCGGGGCAAAAGATACGCAGTATTTT
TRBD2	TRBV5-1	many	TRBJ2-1	CASSLGGTSGNEQFF	TGCGCCAGCAGCTTGGGCGGGACTAGCGGGAATGAGCAGTTCTTC
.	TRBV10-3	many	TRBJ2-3	CAIKEGASTDTQYF	TGTGCCATCAAGGAGGGGGCTAGCACAGATACGCAGTATTTT
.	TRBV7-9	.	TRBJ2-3	CASSSSGTDTDTQYF	TGTGCCAGCAGCTCCTCCGGGACGGACACAGATACGCAGTATTTT
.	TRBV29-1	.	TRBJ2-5	CSVGHNQETQYF	TGCAGCGTTGGCCACAACCAAGAGACCCAGTACTTC
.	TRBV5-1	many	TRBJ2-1	CASSVRDTNNEQFF	TGCGCCAGCAGCGTCCGGGACACGAACAATGAGCAGTTCTTC
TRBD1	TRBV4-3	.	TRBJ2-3	CASSQDLQGATSTDTQYF	TGCGCCAGCAGCCAAGATTTGCAGGGGGCGACGAGCACAGATACGCAGTATTTT
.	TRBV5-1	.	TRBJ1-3	CASSLVGSFSGNTIYF	TGCGCCAGCAGCTTGGTTGGCAGCTTCTCTGGAAACACCATATATTTT
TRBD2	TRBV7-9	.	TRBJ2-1	CASIFGTTTGYNEQFF	TGTGCCAGCATCTTTGGGACTACCACTGGGTACAATGAGCAGTTCTTC
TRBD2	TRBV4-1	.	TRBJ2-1	CASSQAGLEQFF	TGCGCCAGCAGCCAAGCGGGACTAGAGCAGTTCTTC
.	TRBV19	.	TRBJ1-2	CASSRGLGYTF	TGTGCCAGTAGTAGGGGGCTTGGCTACACCTTC
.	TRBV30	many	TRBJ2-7	CAWKQGRSSYEQYF	TGTGCCTGGAAGCAGGGGCGAAGCTCCTACGAGCAGTACTTC
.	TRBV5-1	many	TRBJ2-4	CASSLGRLGDIQYF	TGCGCCAGCAGCTTGGGCAGGTTAGGGGACATTCAGTACTTC
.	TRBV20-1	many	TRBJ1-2	CSGSAGIDYGYTF	TGCAGTGGGAGCGCAGGGATTGACTATGGCTACACCTTC
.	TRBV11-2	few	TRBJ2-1	CASSFGVGANEQFF	TGTGCCAGCAGCTTCGGGGTTGGGGCTAATGAGCAGTTCTTC
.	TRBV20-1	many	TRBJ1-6	CSARVTGGNSPLHF	TGCAGTGCTAGAGTGACAGGAGGCAATTCACCCCTCCACTTT
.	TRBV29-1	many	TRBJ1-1	CSAFTNTEAFF	TGCAGCGCTTTTACGAACACTGAAGCTTTCTTT
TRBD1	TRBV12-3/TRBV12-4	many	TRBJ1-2	CASSPFPVPSGQETLYGYTF	TGTGCCAGCAGTCCTTTCCCCGTCCCTTCCGGACAGGAGACTCTCTATGGCTACACCTTC
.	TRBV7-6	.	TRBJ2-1	CASSSTLEQFF	TGTGCCAGCAGCTCCACCCTAGAGCAGTTCTTC